One and the same sample provided the 20 T cell receptor beta chains below, sequenced in a study of blood T cell repertoires in COVID-19. Profiling relied on immunoSEQ multiplex PCR, and the TCRdb table lists in-frame clones only, not all of them. Of approximately 220,000 clones detected, roughly 90% appear once; the ten largest clones hold 4%. The source material was PBMCs or T cells enriched from blood (not recorded which). These receptor sequences come from a woman aged 25 to 39 with acute COVID-19.

J is TRBJ2-1 and V is TRBV14, with D perhaps TRBD1 (5 bases). CDR1 is SGHDN and CDR2 is FVKESK in the germline V gene. This CDR3 is 11 amino acids long. V gave up 8 bases and J gave up 7 bases, with 9 bases separating them. CDR3 bases: TGTGCCAGCGGACAACTAAATGAGCAGTTCTTC. Protein sequence: CASGQLNEQFF.

This clone was seen a few times. V gene TRBV30 combines with J gene TRBJ1-1; TRBD1 agrees at 8 bases. With V trimmed by 2 bases and J by 6 bases, 8 bases remained unmatched. Germline CDR1 is GTSNPN and CDR2 is SVGIG (reference sequence). The CDR3 covers 14 residues. As DNA, the CDR3 is TGTGCCTGGAGTCGAGGACAGGGCTCTCCTGAAGCTTTCTTT. It encodes CAWSRGQGSPEAFF.

The chain is built from TRBV27 and TRBJ1-2, with 7 bases aligning to TRBD1. The CDR3 totals 13 residues. Looked up from germline, CDR1 is MNHEY and CDR2 is SMNVEV (reference sequence). With 2 bases clipped from V and 5 bases from J, the junction kept 2 bases outside the gene matches. CDR3 loop: CASSLARGYGYTF. CDR3 bases: TGTGCCAGCAGTTTAGCCAGGGGGTATGGCTACACCTTC.

V gene TRBV28 combines with J gene TRBJ2-3; 10 nucleotides align to TRBD2. Germline V CDR1 and CDR2: MDHEN, SYDVKM. The CDR3 contains 16 residues. V was pared by 2 bases and J by 1 base, with 3 bases of the junction left unmatched. DNA of the CDR3: TGTGCCAGCAGTTTACTGAGCGGGGGGGGCACAGATACGCAGTATTTT. Amino acids: CASSLLSGGGTDTQYF.

The J gene is TRBJ2-7, the V gene TRBV7-9, with D possibly being TRBD2 (5 bases). V lost 2 bases and J 2 bases, leaving 13 bases between the germline ends. Germline V gene sequence: CDR1 SEHNR, CDR2 FQNEAQ (reference sequence). This CDR3 is built from 15 residues. CDR3 nucleotides: TGTGCCAGCAGCTTAAGTAGCGTCCCGACCTACGAGCAGTACTTC. Translation: CASSLSSVPTYEQYF.

The chain is built from TRBV7-2 and TRBJ1-5, with 12 bases that match TRBD1. Germline V gives CDR1 SGHTA, CDR2 FQGNSA. J gave up 5 bases and V 1 base, and 6 bases lay outside the gene matches. The CDR3 runs 17 residues. CDR3 in DNA: TGTGCCAGCAGCTTAGGGCCGGGACAGGGGGCTCATCAGCCCCAGCATTTT. Translating gives CASSLGPGQGAHQPQHF.

The genes are TRBV5-1 and TRBJ1-2; D unresolved. Trimming shortened V by 2 bases and J by 2 bases, and 10 bases separated the two germline ends. The CDR3 sequence is 14 residues long. Per the germline V gene, CDR1 is SGHRS and CDR2 is YFSETQ. CDR3 coding DNA: TGCGCCAGCAGCTTTGAGGGTCCCAACTATGGCTACACCTTC. It yields the protein CASSFEGPNYGYTF.

The rearrangement joins TRBV9 to TRBJ1-1; 9 bases are shared with TRBD1. The CDR3 runs to 15 residues. Germline assignment: CDR1 SGDLS and CDR2 YYNGEE. J was trimmed by 5 bases and V by 2 bases; bases with no gene match: 7. The CDR3 sequence is CASSVGGQGGTEAFF. CDR3 in DNA: TGTGCCAGCAGCGTTGGGGGACAGGGTGGGACTGAAGCTTTCTTT.

The chain is built from TRBV24-1 and TRBJ1-2; TRBD1 agrees at 7 bases. Germline V gene lookup returns CDR1 KGHDR and CDR2 SFDVKD. The CDR3 runs to 18 residues. Losses at the gene ends were 5 bases for V and 4 bases for J; bases not matched to a gene: 18. The CDR3 sequence: CATSASGTEADYGYGYTF. The DNA of the CDR3 is TGTGCCACCAGTGCATCCGGGACAGAAGCCGACTATGGCTATGGCTACACCTTC.

This chain links TRBV6-5 with TRBJ1-1; a weak D match, TRBD1 (6 bases). Germline V CDR1 and CDR2: MNHEY, SVGAGI. The CDR3 is 14 residues long. V was trimmed by 6 bases and J by 11 bases, leaving 22 bases between them. CDR3 DNA: TGTGCCAGCAGACCGACGGACAGCGACTCCTTCGCTTTCTTT. It translates to CASRPTDSDSFAFF.

The V and J genes are TRBV4-1 and TRBJ1-5; D possibly corresponds to TRBD1 (6 bases). CDR3 size: 16 residues. Germline loops: CDR1 MGHRA, CDR2 YSYEKL. The germline V and J ends were trimmed by 0 bases and 5 bases, with 14 bases remaining between them. CDR3 loop: CASSQETGASHQPQHF. The CDR3, as DNA: TGCGCCAGCAGCCAAGAGACAGGAGCCAGCCATCAGCCCCAGCATTTT.

The genes are TRBV19 and TRBJ1-5; 9 nucleotides line up with TRBD1. The CDR3 covers 19 residues. Germline values: CDR1 LNHDA, CDR2 SQIVND (reference sequence). With V trimmed by 6 bases and J by 2 bases, 17 bases remained unmatched. CDR3 nucleotide sequence: TGTGCCAGTAGCGGACCTCCGGGACAGGGCCTGAGTGGCAATCAGCCCCAGCATTTT. Its translation: CASSGPPGQGLSGNQPQHF. Together with reference TRBV19 and TRBJ1-5, the CDR3 gives the full variable domain: DGGITQSPKYLFRKEGQNVTLSCEQNLNHDAMYWYRQDPGQGLRLIYYSQIVNDFQKGDIAEGYSVSREKKESFPLTVTSAQKNPTAFYLCASSGPPGQGLSGNQPQHFGDGTRLSIL.

J is TRBJ2-1 and V is TRBV11-2; 16 bases map to TRBD2. The V segment lost 3 bases and the J segment 8 bases; nucleotides outside the gene matches: 7. The CDR3 has 17 residues. The germline gives CDR1 SGHAT, CDR2 FQNNGV. The CDR3 DNA is TGTGCCAGCAGCTTCGGGACTAGCGGGGGGGCCCAGTATGAGCAGTTCTTC. This translates into CASSFGTSGGAQYEQFF. The full variable domain, with the rest looked up from reference TRBV11-2 and TRBJ2-1, is EAGVAQSPRYKIIEKRQSVAFWCNPISGHATLYWYQQILGQGPKLLIQFQNNGVVDDSQLPKDRFSAERLKGVDSTLKIQPAKLEDSAVYLCASSFGTSGGAQYEQFFGPGTRLTVL.

The V call is TRBV7-8, the J call TRBJ1-6; D remains ambiguous. The CDR3 contains 13 residues. The germline V gene encodes CDR1 SGHVS and CDR2 FQNEAQ. Trimming stripped 2 bases from V and 10 bases from J, with 9 bases between. The CDR3 sequence is CASSLLENSPLHF. The CDR3 DNA is TGTGCCAGCAGCTTACTGGAGAACTCACCCCTCCACTTT.

Here the CDR3 reads CASSIGEGSYEQYF. The CDR3 DNA sequence: TGTGCCAGTAGTATCGGGGAGGGCTCCTACGAGCAGTACTTC. The chain links TRBV19 to TRBJ2-7; TRBD2 aligns across 7 bases. V lost 3 bases to trimming and J lost 0 bases; unmatched junction nucleotides: 2. The CDR3 consists of 14 residues. Germline V gives CDR1 LNHDA, CDR2 SQIVND (reference sequence). Full variable domain (outside the CDR3, taken from reference TRBV19 and TRBJ2-7): DGGITQSPKYLFRKEGQNVTLSCEQNLNHDAMYWYRQDPGQGLRLIYYSQIVNDFQKGDIAEGYSVSREKKESFPLTVTSAQKNPTAFYLCASSIGEGSYEQYFGPGTRLTVT.

The chain links TRBV25-1 to TRBJ2-7; D not certain. Germline CDR1 and CDR2: MGHDK and SYGVNS. V was cut by 6 bases and J by 5 bases, with 8 bases left in between. The length of the CDR3 is 11 residues. CDR3 bases: TGTGCCAGCAGCGCGTTCAACGAGCAGTACTTC. This encodes CASSAFNEQYF.

V and J are TRBV6-5 and TRBJ1-4; D gene uncertain. The germline V and J ends were trimmed by 2 bases and 7 bases, with 11 bases remaining between them. Germline CDR1 is MNHEY and CDR2 is SVGAGI. The CDR3 runs to 14 residues. CDR3 nucleotides: TGTGCCAGCAGTTACAACGGTCCGGGTGAAAAACTGTTTTTT. Its protein product is CASSYNGPGEKLFF.

The V gene is TRBV19, the J gene TRBJ1-6, with D unclear. Germline CDR1 is LNHDA and CDR2 is SQIVND (reference sequence). The CDR3 runs to 16 residues. DNA for the CDR3: TGTCTTCGTGGGAGTAGGGAAGACTCCTATAATTCACCCCTCCACTTT. This codes for CLRGSREDSYNSPLHF.

The chain couples TRBV30 to TRBJ1-6; D is perhaps TRBD1 (6 bases). V shed 1 base and J shed 7 bases, with 11 bases lying between them. The germline CDR1 and CDR2 sequences are GTSNPN and SVGIG (reference sequence). The CDR3 sequence is 14 residues long. Here the CDR3 reads CAWSAQGYNSPLHF. CDR3 bases: TGTGCCTGGAGTGCACAGGGATACAATTCACCCCTCCACTTT.

The chain combines TRBV24-1 with TRBJ1-2; 8 bases align to TRBD1. Germline lookup yields CDR1 KGHDR and CDR2 SFDVKD. This CDR3 spans 15 amino acids. Trimming at V came to 5 bases and at J to 7 bases, leaving 11 bases not matched to a gene. In DNA form, the CDR3 reads TGTGCCACCAGTGGTGTTGGACAGGGAAATCGTGGCTACACCTTC. Its protein is CATSGVGQGNRGYTF.